This T cell receptor beta chain was identified during a study of shared clonotypes between healthy human individuals. Study-wide findings and caveats: Represented diversity (both genetic and exposure-history) was limited by the small number of donors. Clonotype sharing across donors was expected to vary with sequencing depth.

CDR3 length: 13 amino acids. Trimming stripped 5 bases from V and 5 bases from J, with 10 bases between. Germline V gene sequence: CDR1 SGHTA, CDR2 FQGNSA. Donors were healthy HIV-negative adults without recently reported acute infections or vaccinations. Produced via immunoSEQ multiplex PCR; TCRdb's table is partial and in-frame only. The repertoire consists of about 2.3 million clones, with more than 85% occurring once and the leading ten covering about 0.37%. Points on this clone: Its cognate antigen is unknown.

The chain joins TRBV7-2 to TRBJ2-1, with TRBD2 as a possible D gene (5 bases). Specimen: naive CD4+ T cells from PBMCs. The subset denotes: CD45RA+ positively selected. This receptor was identified in a man aged 18 to 35 in good health. Some clones in this sample may be carry-over from other donors' samples. CDR3 region: CASSPASNNEQFF. In nucleotides, the CDR3 is TGTGCCAGCAGCCCGGCTAGCAACAATGAGCAGTTCTTC.